This TCR beta chain was documented in a study of shared clonotypes between healthy human individuals. V dropped 2 bases and J dropped 9 bases, with 26 bases sitting between them. Germline V gene sequence: CDR1 SGHRS, CDR2 YFSETQ. The CDR3 totals 18 residues. Assay used: immunoSEQ multiplex PCR; TCRdb lists only in-frame clones, some missing. The sample shows 950,000 to 1,300,000 clones, 75% of them seen only once. Donors, healthy HIV-negative adults, lacked recent acute infections or vaccinations. This chain joins TRBV5-1 and TRBJ1-4; TRBD1 might be the D (5 bases). The specimen was memory CD4+ T cells sorted from blood. Noted subset: CD45RA-negative fraction. The sequence was collected from a man between 18 and 29 years old in good health. The CDR3 reads CASSLSSREGGQNQKLFF. CDR3 sequence (DNA): TGCGCCAGCAGCTTAAGTTCCAGGGAAGGCGGACAAAACCAAAAACTGTTTTTT. Looking up the rest from reference TRBV5-1 and TRBJ1-4 gives the full variable domain: KAGVTQTPRYLIKTRGQQVTLSCSPISGHRSVSWYQQTPGQGLQFLFEYFSETQRNKGNFPGRFSGRQFSNSRSEMNVSTLELGDSALYLCASSLSSREGGQNQKLFFGSGTQLSVL.